The 20 T cell receptor beta chains given below trace back to one sample, sequenced in a study of T cells in Graves' hyperthyroidism and ophthalmopathy. There were TCR beta CDR3 regions amplified from RNA transcripts. Researchers ran a first-round RT-PCR on the TCR CDR3 using the HTBI primer set. TCRdb reprocessed the multiplex PCR reads via MiXCR and lists one record per CDR3 protein. The sample lists about half a million distinct CDR3 sequences, approximately 23% occurring once. Sequenced material: blood. The receptors come from a woman aged 65 to 85 with Graves' ophthalmopathy.

This clonotype was found many times. V gene TRBV7-2 combines with J gene TRBJ2-5; the match to TRBD2 covers 13 bases. V dropped 1 base and J dropped 7; count of bases not matched to a gene: 9. This CDR3 spans 17 amino acids. Looked up from germline, CDR1 is SGHTA and CDR2 is FQGNSA. The CDR3 DNA sequence: TGTGCCAGCAGCTTAGGAATGGGACTAGCGGGGAGGGCGACCCAGTACTTC. Amino acids: CASSLGMGLAGRATQYF. Complete variable domain (other parts from reference TRBV7-2 and TRBJ2-5): GAGVSQSPSNKVTEKGKDVELRCDPISGHTALYWYRQSLGQGLEFLIYFQGNSAPDKSGLPSDRFSAERTGGSVSTLTIQRTQQEDSAVYLCASSLGMGLAGRATQYFGPGTRLLVL.

This chain uses TRBV7-2 with TRBJ2-3; D uncertain. Germline values: CDR1 SGHTA, CDR2 FQGNSA. Trimming removed 4 bases from V and 3 bases from J, with 17 bases in between. This CDR3 comprises 16 residues. The CDR3 sequence is CASSSAVGAVTDTQYF. The DNA of the CDR3 is TGTGCCAGCAGCTCAGCAGTGGGCGCCGTGACAGATACGCAGTATTTT. The full variable domain, its missing parts supplied by reference TRBV7-2 and TRBJ2-3, is GAGVSQSPSNKVTEKGKDVELRCDPISGHTALYWYRQSLGQGLEFLIYFQGNSAPDKSGLPSDRFSAERTGGSVSTLTIQRTQQEDSAVYLCASSSAVGAVTDTQYFGPGTRLTVL.

The V call is TRBV20-1, the J call TRBJ2-5; a weak D match, TRBD2 (6 bases). This CDR3 spans 14 amino acids. Trimming removed 0 bases at V and 0 bases at J, with 8 bases between. Germline values: CDR1 DFQATT, CDR2 SNEGSKA (reference sequence). The CDR3 here is CSARERDYQETQYF. The CDR3 nucleotides are TGCAGTGCTAGAGAACGGGACTACCAAGAGACCCAGTACTTC.

The rearrangement uses TRBV7-6 and TRBJ2-1, with TRBD2 matching 12 bases. Germline V lookup: CDR1 SGHVS, CDR2 FNYEAQ. The CDR3 extends over 17 amino acids. Unmatched junction bases numbered 1, after V lost 1 base and J lost 0 bases. The CDR3 is CASSLETSGSSYNEQFF. The CDR3 coding sequence is TGTGCCAGCAGCTTAGAGACTAGCGGGAGCTCCTACAATGAGCAGTTCTTC.

The V call is TRBV5-1, the J call TRBJ1-5, with a tentative D call TRBD1 (5 bases). Trimming left V 2 bases short and J 5 bases short, with 11 bases between. Per germline, CDR1 SGHRS and CDR2 YFSETQ. This CDR3 contains 14 residues. In nucleotides, the CDR3 is TGCGCCAGCAGCTTAGGAGGGGTTCATCAGCCCCAGCATTTT. Its protein is CASSLGGVHQPQHF.

CDR3 protein: CASSPQLGGGNTEAFF. In DNA, the CDR3 is TGTGCCAGCAGCCCCCAACTCGGGGGAGGGAACACTGAAGCTTTCTTT. The rearrangement links TRBV5-6 to TRBJ1-1; D perhaps matches TRBD1 (5 bases). The CDR3 spans 16 residues. From germline, CDR1 is SGHDT and CDR2 YYEEEE. Trimming left V 4 bases short and J 1 base short, with 17 bases between.

The chain carries TRBV7-9 and TRBJ2-7; 9 nucleotides align to TRBD2. Germline trimming cut 5 bases from V and 5 bases from J; bases unmatched to any gene: 19. The CDR3 covers 18 residues. Germline values: CDR1 SEHNR, CDR2 FQNEAQ (reference sequence). The CDR3 DNA reads as TGTGCCAGCAGCCCCGGCGGGGGGGTACCGGGACCACTGGACGAGCAGTACTTC. Amino acid sequence: CASSPGGGVPGPLDEQYF.

Concerning this clonotype: A much larger clone differs by one base, so this may be a read error. The chain recombines TRBV7-9 with TRBJ2-7; perhaps TRBD1 as D (5 bases). The germline gives CDR1 SEHNR, CDR2 FQNEAQ (reference sequence). With 4 bases removed from V and 7 bases from J, the gap between germline ends came to 17 bases. The CDR3 runs to 14 residues. CDR3 sequence reads: CASSSVQGEWEQYF. The CDR3 DNA follows: TGTGCCAGCAGCTCCGTTCAGGGCGAGTGGGAGCAGTACTTC.

This clonotype was observed many times. V is TRBV28 and J is TRBJ2-5; TRBD1 aligns across 7 bases. The CDR3 is made up of 13 amino acids. The V gene end was trimmed by 5 bases and the J gene end by 3 bases; junction bases not matched to a gene: 3. Germline V gene sequence: CDR1 MDHEN, CDR2 SYDVKM. This CDR3 reads CASSPGTEETQYF. The CDR3, as DNA: TGTGCCAGCAGTCCCGGGACAGAAGAGACCCAGTACTTC.

The V call is TRBV18, the J call TRBJ2-7; possibly TRBD2 for D (6 bases). The CDR3 extends over 15 amino acids. CDR1 KGHSH and CDR2 LQKENI come from the germline V gene. Trimming cost V 4 bases and J 5 bases, with 18 bases left between them. The CDR3: CASSLKGGVTDEQYF. The CDR3 DNA sequence: TGTGCCAGCTCACTTAAGGGAGGAGTCACGGACGAGCAGTACTTC.

The table lists this clonotype with a few counts. The chain carries TRBV12-3 or TRBV12-4 and TRBJ2-5; D might be TRBD1 or TRBD2, each matching 6 bases. The CDR3 is made up of 17 amino acids. The germline V and J ends were trimmed by 9 bases and 5 bases, with 28 bases remaining between them. As DNA, the CDR3 is TGTGCCAGTCACTCCGGATTGTGGGTTGGGGGGCCGGAGACCCAGTACTTC. Its protein product is CASHSGLWVGGPETQYF.

The gene calls are TRBV3-1 and TRBJ1-6; the D is unclear. The CDR3 loop spans 14 amino acids. CDR1 LGHDT and CDR2 YNNKEL come from the germline V gene (reference sequence). V was pared by 1 base and J by 5 bases, with 6 bases between. DNA of the CDR3: TGTGCCAGCAGCCAAGGCCAGGATAATTCACCCCTCCACTTT. Residues: CASSQGQDNSPLHF.

The chain employs TRBV27 and TRBJ2-1; tentative D call: TRBD2 (7 bases). Trimming cost V 2 bases and J 0 bases, with 20 bases left between them. Germline V gives CDR1 MNHEY, CDR2 SMNVEV (reference sequence). The CDR3 runs to 19 residues. CDR3 coding DNA: TGTGCCAGCAGTTTAGGTGGGGGCAGCGGGATTGGCTCCTACAATGAGCAGTTCTTC. Amino acids: CASSLGGGSGIGSYNEQFF.

This clonotype came up a few times. The genes are TRBV2 and TRBJ2-2; D is perhaps TRBD2 (5 bases). CDR3 length: 17 amino acids. The germline CDR1 and CDR2 sequences are SNHLY and FYNNEI. Trimming took 5 bases from V and 5 from J, leaving 21 bases between them. The CDR3 loop is CASSYSPPPPGTGELFF. CDR3 DNA: TGTGCCAGCAGTTACTCCCCCCCCCCCCCGGGGACCGGGGAGCTGTTTTTT.

This clonotype appeared a few times. This rearrangement joins TRBV7-3 to TRBJ1-2; D possibly corresponds to TRBD1 (5 bases). Germline V gene data show CDR1 as SGHTA and CDR2 as FQGTGA. The V and J ends lost 4 bases and 1 base respectively, with 10 bases between them. This CDR3 is built from 14 residues. The CDR3 loop reads CASSSGASNYGYTF. The CDR3 DNA reads as TGTGCCAGCAGCTCCGGGGCCAGTAACTATGGCTACACCTTC.

This clonotype was counted a few times. This chain joins TRBV10-3 and TRBJ2-5; 9 bases are shared with TRBD1. The germline V gene has CDR1 ENHRY and CDR2 SYGVKD. V lost 6 bases and J lost 5; bases outside the gene matches: 4. This CDR3 region has 13 residues. The CDR3: CAIRGTGFETQYF. CDR3 in DNA: TGTGCCATCAGAGGGACAGGGTTTGAGACCCAGTACTTC.

This clonotype was seen more than once but under ten times. The chain recombines TRBV3-1 with TRBJ1-1, with D uncertain. This CDR3 region has 12 residues. Germline assignment: CDR1 LGHDT and CDR2 YNNKEL (reference sequence). Trimming left V 4 bases short and J 11 bases short, with 14 bases between. CDR3 in DNA: TGTGCCAGCAGCCCGGCCGGAGCGGGGGCTTTCTTT. As protein: CASSPAGAGAFF.

A few counts support this clonotype. One end of the junction does not line up with germline, which may come from a read error. Here the CDR3 DNA reads TGTGCCAGCAGTGAATACGGTATTCAAGGGACCCAGTACTTC. As protein: CASSEYGIQGTQYF. V gene TRBV6-1 combines with J gene TRBJ2-5; D ambiguous. Germline CDR1 MNHNS, CDR2 SASEGT. The CDR3 totals 14 residues.

This chain connects TRBV10-3 to TRBJ1-2; D perhaps matches TRBD1 (6 bases). Germline CDR1 and CDR2: ENHRY and SYGVKD. This CDR3 is 13 amino acids long. V lost 6 bases and J 7 bases, leaving 15 bases between the germline ends. The DNA of the CDR3 is TGTGCCATCAGGTCCAGGGGAGGGGGTGGCTACACCTTC. Translated: CAIRSRGGGGYTF.

This clonotype was counted between two and nine times. The chain employs TRBV28 and TRBJ2-5; 8 positions agree with TRBD2. Looked up from germline, CDR1 is MDHEN and CDR2 is SYDVKM. The CDR3 has 15 amino acids. The V gene end was trimmed by 3 bases and the J gene end by 5 bases; junction bases not matched to a gene: 8. The CDR3 sequence: CASSFVGRARETQYF. The CDR3 DNA is TGTGCCAGCAGTTTCGTCGGGAGGGCGCGGGAGACCCAGTACTTC.